The 9 T cell receptor beta chains in this list originate from one sample, sequenced in a study of T cell responses to AZD1222 COVID-19 vaccine. Some clones are missing from TCRdb's copy, which holds only in-frame ones; the method was immunoSEQ multiplex PCR. This table has about 140,000 clones, about nine tenths appearing once. Specimen: peripheral blood, collected 28 days after the second AZD1222 dose. All receptors derive from an adult who received the AZD1222 COVID-19 vaccine.

The J gene is TRBJ1-2, the V gene TRBV4-1; 10 positions agree with TRBD1. CDR3 length: 16 amino acids. Germline CDR1 MGHRA, CDR2 YSYEKL. The J segment lost 8 bases and the V segment lost 3 bases, leaving 12 bases of the junction unmatched. The CDR3 bases are TGCGCCAGCAGCCAGCGGACCGGGACAGGGGCTGCGGGCTACACCTTC. This translates into CASSQRTGTGAAGYTF.

The chain recombines TRBV2 with TRBJ2-7; unclear D gene. CDR3 length: 12 amino acids. From germline, CDR1 is SNHLY and CDR2 FYNNEI. Trimming removed 4 bases from V and 4 bases from J, with 8 bases in between. DNA of the CDR3: TGTGCCAGCAGTGTCCTCCCTTACGAGCAGTACTTC. Translated, it gives CASSVLPYEQYF. The full variable domain, with the rest looked up from reference TRBV2 and TRBJ2-7, is EPEVTQTPSHQVTQMGQEVILRCVPISNHLYFYWYRQILGQKVEFLVSFYNNEISEKSEIFDDQFSVERPDGSNFTLKIRSTKLEDSAMYFCASSVLPYEQYFGPGTRLTVT.

The chain has TRBV5-1 and TRBJ2-1; 12 bases align to TRBD2. The CDR3 spans 17 residues. V shed 2 bases, J shed 3 bases, and the junction held 6 bases outside the gene matches. CDR1 and CDR2 (germline): SGHRS, YFSETQ. The CDR3 nucleotides are TGCGCCAGCAGCTTACGGACTAGCGGGGTGGTCTACAATGAGCAGTTCTTC. It is translated as CASSLRTSGVVYNEQFF.

The rearrangement links TRBV4-3 to TRBJ2-3; D could derive from TRBD1 or TRBD2 (6 bases each). CDR3 length equals 15 residues. CDR1 is LGHNA and CDR2 is YSLEER in the germline V gene. V shed 1 base and J shed 6 bases, with 14 bases lying between them. Written as DNA, the CDR3 is TGCGCCAGCAGCCAAGGGGGGGCCCGAGGGGATACGCAGTATTTT. Its protein product is CASSQGGARGDTQYF.

The V gene is TRBV6-2 or TRBV6-3, the J gene TRBJ1-4; 8 nucleotides agree with TRBD1. Germline V CDR1 and CDR2: MNHEY, SVGEGT. CDR3 length equals 15 residues. V shed 2 bases and J 5 bases; nucleotides not matched to a gene: 4. The CDR3 spells CASSYPGTGNEKLFF. CDR3 sequence (DNA): TGTGCCAGCAGTTACCCTGGGACAGGCAATGAAAAACTGTTTTTT.

This clone showed up just once. The chain combines TRBV2 with TRBJ2-6; D not certain. The CDR3 has 16 residues. Trimming left V 0 bases short and J 2 bases short, with 8 bases between. Germline lookup yields CDR1 SNHLY and CDR2 FYNNEI. The CDR3 here is CASSEALRTGANVLTF. DNA for the CDR3: TGTGCCAGCAGTGAAGCGCTTAGGACTGGGGCCAACGTCCTGACTTTC.

The genes are TRBV11-2 and TRBJ1-6; the D is unclear. Germline V gene lookup returns CDR1 SGHAT and CDR2 FQNNGV. The length of the CDR3 is 13 residues. With 3 bases removed from V and 1 base from J, the gap between germline ends came to 1 base. This chain's CDR3 is CASSLSYNSPLHF. Written as DNA, the CDR3 is TGTGCCAGCAGCTTGTCCTATAATTCACCCCTCCACTTT.

The genes are TRBV11-2 and TRBJ1-2, with D perhaps matching TRBD1 (6 bases). Germline CDR1 and CDR2: SGHAT and FQNNGV. This CDR3 is 17 amino acids long. V was clipped by 4 bases and J by 1 base, with 19 bases between them. The CDR3 DNA sequence: TGTGCCAGCAGCTCGCATCCCTCCGGGACAAGTAACTATGGCTACACCTTC. This codes for CASSSHPSGTSNYGYTF.

This clone was detected only a few times. This rearrangement joins TRBV28 to TRBJ2-1, with TRBD2 as a possible D gene (5 bases). The CDR3 runs to 14 residues. CDR1 is MDHEN and CDR2 is SYDVKM in the germline V gene. The V gene lost 8 bases and the J gene lost 7 bases, with 18 bases spanning the gap. Here the CDR3 reads CASSDSPPGNEQFF. The CDR3 DNA sequence: TGTGCCAGCTCGGACTCACCCCCCGGGAATGAGCAGTTCTTC.